This T cell receptor beta chain was sequenced for a study of OX40 agonist ivuxolimab in advanced cancers. General study findings and limits: The study found that CD8+ T cells averaged more expanded clones than CD4+.

Enrollment shut out patients with autoimmune disease history or systemic immunosuppression. On this clone itself: Its antigen remains unknown.

Between the trimmed V and J ends, which lost 0 bases and 1 base, there was a span of 7 bases. The CDR3 contains 14 residues. Germline CDR1 SGDLS, CDR2 YYNGEE. Here immunoSEQ multiplex PCR was the method, and the copy in TCRdb shows in-frame clones only, minus some. The data show over 25,000 clones, with more than 60% seen just once and 25% to 30% held by the top ten. The material was CD4+ or CD8+ T cells sorted from blood, obtained in a trial of the OX40 agonist ivuxolimab. The chain combines TRBV9 with TRBJ2-5; D ambiguous. This TCR came from an adult with an advanced solid tumor such as melanoma, head and neck, liver or kidney cancer. CDR3 nucleotide sequence: TGTGCCAGCAGCGTAGACGGCAGCCAAGAGACCCAGTACTTC. This encodes CASSVDGSQETQYF.